The 21 T cell receptor beta chains given below trace back to one sample, sequenced in a study of blood T cell repertoires in COVID-19 (dated by TCRdb to between 2020 and 2021). The library was built by means of the immunoSEQ multiplex PCR assay. The table was pulled from immuneACCESS by TCRdb, which kept in-frame rearrangements only. Such tables lose some clones; where checked, under half of the loss comes from unresolved V genes, and the rest has no known cause. This sample holds some 89,000 clones; approximately 89% were observed only once. Roughly 2.1% of the sample belongs to the ten largest clones. Source material: peripheral blood. These receptors all come from a man aged 50 or older with acute or convalescent COVID-19.

V usage is TRBV28 and J usage is TRBJ2-1, with 8 bases fitting TRBD2. Germline values: CDR1 MDHEN, CDR2 SYDVKM. The junction had 8 bases not matched to a gene; V was cut back by 8 bases and J by 2 bases. The CDR3 has 15 residues. The DNA of the CDR3 is TGTGCCAGCGGGTCTAGCGGGCCCCCCTACAATGAGCAGTTCTTC. It encodes CASGSSGPPYNEQFF.

This chain connects TRBV19 to TRBJ2-2, with 12 nucleotides matching TRBD1. J lost 7 bases, V lost 6 bases, and 6 bases had no gene match. Germline V CDR1 and CDR2: LNHDA, SQIVND (reference sequence). This CDR3 is 15 amino acids long. This chain's CDR3 is CASSRDRGQGGELFF. In DNA form, the CDR3 reads TGTGCCAGTAGCCGGGACAGGGGGCAAGGCGGGGAGCTGTTTTTT.

The rearrangement uses TRBV19 and TRBJ1-1; D is unclear. V shed 5 bases and J shed 3 bases, with 7 bases lying between them. This CDR3 region has 12 residues. From germline, CDR1 is LNHDA and CDR2 SQIVND (reference sequence). CDR3 DNA sequence: TGTGCCAGTAGTCCACGGGACACTGAAGCTTTCTTT. Protein product: CASSPRDTEAFF.

With respect to this clone: Other DNA sequences in this sample translate to the same CDR3. The V call is TRBV18, the J call TRBJ2-1, with 7 bases identical to TRBD2. CDR1 KGHSH and CDR2 LQKENI come from the germline V gene. CDR3 length equals 15 residues. J lost 0 bases, V lost 3 bases, and 2 bases had no gene match. The CDR3 spells CASSPLAASYNEQFF. The DNA of the CDR3 is TGTGCCAGCTCACCTCTAGCGGCCTCCTACAATGAGCAGTTCTTC.

The chain combines TRBV14 with TRBJ1-2, with D unresolved. This CDR3 contains 14 residues. Germline V CDR1 and CDR2: SGHDN, FVKESK. The V end lost 6 bases, the J end lost 4 bases, and 15 bases lay between the germline ends. CDR3 sequence reads: CASSPRRDTYGYTF. The CDR3 DNA is TGTGCCAGCAGTCCAAGGAGGGATACCTATGGCTACACCTTC.

J is TRBJ2-2 and V is TRBV24-1, with D possibly TRBD2 on 5 matching bases. The CDR3 is 14 residues long. Deletions cut 5 bases from V and 8 bases from J, with 14 bases between. The germline V gene has CDR1 KGHDR and CDR2 SFDVKD. This CDR3 is CATSVTAEEGELFF. As DNA, the CDR3 is TGTGCCACCAGTGTAACAGCGGAGGAGGGGGAGCTGTTTTTT.

The genes are TRBV20-1 and TRBJ2-1; no definite D call. From germline, CDR1 is DFQATT and CDR2 SNEGSKA (reference sequence). The CDR3 extends over 11 amino acids. Trimming removed 8 bases at V and 8 bases at J, with 13 bases between. The chain's CDR3 is CSWAGSHEQFF. DNA of the CDR3: TGCAGTTGGGCTGGGTCTCATGAGCAGTTCTTC.

The J gene is TRBJ1-4, the V gene TRBV4-2; 11 positions match TRBD1. V shed 0 bases, J shed 0 bases, and the junction held 3 bases outside the gene matches. Germline CDR1 reads LGHNA; CDR2 reads YNFKEQ. The CDR3 extends over 18 amino acids. CDR3 region: CASSQEPGQGATNEKLFF. As DNA, the CDR3 is TGTGCCAGCAGCCAAGAACCGGGACAGGGGGCAACTAATGAAAAACTGTTTTTT.

This clone was seen just once. The V call is TRBV6-6, the J call TRBJ1-1; D remains unclear. The length of the CDR3 is 12 residues. Trimming removed 6 bases from V and 4 bases from J, with 9 bases in between. Per the germline V gene, CDR1 is MNHNY and CDR2 is SVGAGI (reference sequence). This chain's CDR3 is CASSPTGTEAFF. CDR3 coding DNA: TGTGCCAGCAGCCCCACGGGCACTGAAGCTTTCTTT.

The J gene is TRBJ2-7, the V gene TRBV19, with D hard to call. Germline CDR1 reads LNHDA; CDR2 reads SQIVND (reference sequence). The length of the CDR3 is 13 residues. V was cut by 4 bases and J by 1 base, with 8 bases left in between. The CDR3 loop is CASSRASSYEQYF. The CDR3 DNA is TGTGCCAGTAGTAGAGCTTCATCCTACGAGCAGTACTTC.

The chain links TRBV3-1 (or the pseudogene TRBV3-2) to TRBJ1-2; TRBD1 is a possible D gene (6 bases). Per germline, CDR1 LGHDT and CDR2 YNNKEL (reference sequence). V shed 4 bases and J shed 0 bases, with 12 bases lying between them. The CDR3 sequence is 15 residues long. DNA of the CDR3: TGTGCCAGCAGCCCCCGCGGGGGCCCTAACTATGGCTACACCTTC. The encoded protein is CASSPRGGPNYGYTF.

V and J are TRBV12-5 and TRBJ2-3; D call uncertain. Germline V lookup: CDR1 LGHNT, CDR2 FRNRAP. The CDR3 is 16 amino acids. V was pared by 7 bases and J by 0 bases, with 17 bases between. CDR3 amino acids: CASARPVGLSTDTQYF. CDR3 DNA sequence: TGTGCTAGTGCCCGCCCGGTGGGCCTGAGCACAGATACGCAGTATTTT.

CDR3 loop: CASSPTGLPSGELFF. The CDR3 DNA follows: TGTGCCAGCAGCCCTACGGGACTGCCGTCCGGGGAGCTGTTTTTT. This sequence joins TRBV11-3 and TRBJ2-2, with a tentative D call TRBD2 (6 bases). Germline V gene sequence: CDR1 SGHNT, CDR2 YENEEA. There are 15 residues in the CDR3. V was clipped by 5 bases and J by 6 bases, with 16 bases between them. Full variable domain (rest looked up from reference TRBV11-3 and TRBJ2-2): EAGVVQSPRYKIIEKKQPVAFWCNPISGHNTLYWYLQNLGQGPELLIRYENEEAVDDSQLPKDRFSAERLKGVDSTLKIQPAELGDSAVYLCASSPTGLPSGELFFGEGSRLTVL.

The V gene is TRBV5-1, the J gene TRBJ2-6, with 11 bases lining up with TRBD1. The CDR3 is 16 amino acids. The germline CDR1 and CDR2 sequences are SGHRS and YFSETQ. V was clipped by 3 bases and J by 2 bases; unmatched bases: 1. CDR3 DNA sequence: TGCGCCAGCAGCTCGGGACAGGGGGCTGGGGCCAACGTCCTGACTTTC. Its translation is CASSSGQGAGANVLTF.

This chain links TRBV6-2 or TRBV6-3 with TRBJ1-1; 7 bases match TRBD1. CDR1 is MNHEY and CDR2 is SVGEGT in the germline V gene. J was trimmed by 4 bases and V by 2 bases; bases with no gene match: 4. CDR3 length: 14 amino acids. CDR3 residues: CASSYNRGGTEAFF. The CDR3 bases are TGTGCCAGCAGTTACAACAGGGGAGGCACTGAAGCTTTCTTT.

This chain connects TRBV6-1 to TRBJ2-3; D is unclear. Germline loops: CDR1 MNHNS, CDR2 SASEGT. Trimming cost V 3 bases and J 6 bases, with 13 bases left between them. The CDR3 loop spans 14 amino acids. CDR3: CASSEAALSDTQYF. Written as DNA, the CDR3 is TGTGCCAGCAGTGAGGCCGCCTTGTCGGATACGCAGTATTTT.

This clone has only one observation. This chain uses TRBV18 with TRBJ2-1, with 8 bases lining up with TRBD2. Germline lookup yields CDR1 KGHSH and CDR2 LQKENI. The V gene end was trimmed by 1 base and the J gene end by 4 bases; junction bases not matched to a gene: 6. The CDR3 is 16 amino acids. The CDR3 region is CASSPQTGRGYNEQFF. The DNA of the CDR3 is TGTGCCAGCTCACCACAGACCGGGAGGGGTTACAATGAGCAGTTCTTC. Drawing the rest from reference TRBV18 and TRBJ2-1, the complete variable domain is NAGVMQNPRHLVRRRGQEARLRCSPMKGHSHVYWYRQLPEEGLKFMVYLQKENIIDESGMPKERFSAEFPKEGPSILRIQQVVRGDSAAYFCASSPQTGRGYNEQFFGPGTRLTVL.

This clone was seen only once. J is TRBJ1-6 and V is TRBV4-3, with 7 bases fitting TRBD1. Per germline, CDR1 LGHNA and CDR2 YSLEER. V lost 3 bases and J lost 7; bases outside the gene matches: 12. The length of the CDR3 is 17 residues. The CDR3 region has the DNA TGCGCCAGCAGCCAGGCTGGACAGGCTCGACAGAATTCACCCCTCCACTTT. Its protein product is CASSQAGQARQNSPLHF.

The chain combines TRBV5-6 with TRBJ2-3, with TRBD1 identical over 9 bases. CDR3 size: 12 residues. J was trimmed by 14 bases and V by 6 bases; bases with no gene match: 10. From germline, CDR1 is SGHDT and CDR2 YYEEEE. For the CDR3, the DNA is TGTGCCAGCACCCTAACAGGGGGCGGGTGGTATTTT. Translating gives CASTLTGGGWYF.

This clone has more than one count but fewer than ten. The chain has TRBV4-3 and TRBJ2-5, with D possibly being TRBD2 (5 bases). Germline CDR1 LGHNA, CDR2 YSLEER. The CDR3 has 16 amino acids. V dropped 1 base and J dropped 5 bases, with 17 bases sitting between them. CDR3 coding DNA: TGCGCCAGCAGCCAAGCTTATGAGGGTGCTGGGGAGACCCAGTACTTC. Residues: CASSQAYEGAGETQYF.

The chain has TRBV3-1 (or the pseudogene TRBV3-2) and TRBJ2-5; possible D gene TRBD2, 5 bases. Germline V CDR1 and CDR2: LGHDT, YNNKEL (reference sequence). The CDR3 is 14 amino acids. Trimming shortened V by 4 bases and J by 5 bases, and 14 bases separated the two germline ends. The CDR3 protein is CASSRFEGRETQYF. The CDR3 DNA reads TGTGCCAGCAGCCGCTTCGAGGGCCGGGAGACCCAGTACTTC.